This T cell receptor (beta chain) was sequenced during a study of regulatory T cells in long-lasting Graves disease (dated by TCRdb to the early 2020s). Concerning the study at large: Persistent Graves' disease was defined as persistently positive TSH receptor autoantibodies together with antithyroid drug treatment for over 5 years. Persistent Graves' disease patients were compared with newly diagnosed Graves' disease patients by peripheral blood TCR sequencing and RNA sequencing. The study was registered as a clinical trial and conducted in China. A total of roughly 33 samples were covered by TCR sequencing, comprising approximately 13 persistent and roughly 20 newly diagnosed Graves' disease patients. On average, persistent Graves' disease patients in the clinical cohort had been on antithyroid drugs for eight to twelve years. General findings and caveats noted by the study authors: Compared with newly diagnosed patients, persistent Graves' disease patients had lower TCR Shannon entropy and fewer highly expanded clones, which suggests clonal expansion. Sequencing and analysis were limited to the TCR beta chain. Persistent disease showed preferential use of TRBV28, TRBJ1-2 and TRBJ2-5, whereas newly diagnosed disease favored TRBV20-1 and TRBJ2-1. Because the primary lesion, thyroid tissue, could not be accessed, the study looked at peripheral blood alone. As a limitation, the authors acknowledged that the small sample size may reduce accuracy. A larger number of public clonotypes was shared among persistent patients (around 2,500) than among newly diagnosed patients (approximately 1,000).

Receptors were amplified or captured by multiplex PCR. The sequencer was an Illumina HiSeq 4000. TCR beta libraries were built with iRepertoire HTBI primers and Arm-PCR amplification of CDR3 regions. Before sequencing, the PCR products went through gel purification. Per the source publication's procedure: Gene usage analysis of CDR3 amino acid clonotypes used the approximately 62 TRBV and approximately 13 TRBJ segments found across samples. COPE and FqMerger were used to merge the filtered high-quality paired reads into contigs. Contigs were aligned with BLAST to IMGT TRBV, TRBD and TRBJ reference genes, and CDR3 was defined per IMGT. Highly expanded clones were defined as clonotypes with a frequency above 0.1%. Repertoire diversity was measured by Shannon entropy, and V-J evenness by the Gini coefficient. Public clonotypes were defined as clonotypes shared by more than one individual. Through fastp at Q25 and MiXCR, TCRdb rebuilt clones from the public reads, retaining in-frame beta chains. Entries that share a CDR3 protein sequence are merged under the most common genes and DNA. The V and J calls here are based on TCRdb, not the publication. Counted in this sample were hundreds of thousands of distinct CDR3 sequences; roughly 23% of them appeared once. The ten largest account for around 13% of the sample.

This clonotype has just a few counts. No antigen is known for it. Base qualities are missing; no much larger clone stands one base away. Deletion took 2 bases off V and 1 base off J, with a span of 11 bases between the germline ends. The CDR3 holds 15 amino acids from the cysteine to the phenylalanine. Only the CDR3 part of the read is kept: 45 bases, read in frame from the first base. The CDR1 and CDR2 encoded by the germline V gene are LGHNA and YNFKEQ. The time point label of this sample denotes: persistent/refractory GD, antithyroid drugs over 5 years with positive TRAb. RNA was extracted from PBMCs in TRIzol for both TCR sequencing and RNA sequencing. Graves' disease was diagnosed according to American Thyroid Association guidelines. The patients came from an endocrinology department in Xi'an, China. From each patient, 7.5 to 9.5 milliliters of peripheral blood was collected into an EDTA anticoagulant tube. PBMCs were isolated by Ficoll Paque Plus density gradient separation without further T cell sorting. RNA quality was checked with an Agilent 2100 Bioanalyzer and agarose gel, and concentration with a NanoDrop 2000.

The receptor chain draws on TRBV4-2 and TRBJ2-5; TRBD2 is possibly the D segment (5 matching bases). The clonotype originates from a female donor with Graves disease. Sequenced material: peripheral blood mononuclear cells (PBMCs), taken when the disease was refractory, from a patient treated with antithyroid drugs. The sequence in DNA is TGTGCCAGCAGCCAATATTCTACTAGCCAAGAGACCCAGTACTTC. Translated, this is CASSQYSTSQETQYF.